This TCR beta chain is from a study of tumor-infiltrating lymphocytes in primary liver carcinoma. Study background: Surgical resection was the treatment these patients received for primary liver carcinoma.

Trimming shortened V by 3 bases and J by 5 bases, and 13 bases separated the two germline ends. The CDR3 is 14 residues long. From germline, CDR1 is ENHRY and CDR2 SYGVKD. This clonotype was counted ten times or more. What it binds is not known. Germline DNA was extracted alongside blood RNA, which was obtained from unsorted whole blood. Before the surgical procedure, approximately 4 milliliters of peripheral blood were collected. Study results and limitations: Tumor region pairs outstripped tumor-adjacent and tumor-blood pairs in overlap.

With a constant-region primer, TCR beta cDNA was made from 450 to 500 ng of total RNA. Three-round nested multiplex PCR performed with slightly modified ARM-PCR produced the TCR beta libraries. Investigators reported that the first two PCR rounds, at roughly 11 cycles each, used TRBV1-TRBV30 forward primers with a C-beta reverse primer. A single record per CDR3 protein comes from TCRdb applying MiXCR to the multiplex PCR reads. The table has 310,000 or so distinct CDR3 sequences, 65% seen once. The sequenced material came from peripheral blood. This TCR came from a man aged 40-55 years with primary liver carcinoma and hepatitis B virus infection. The chain carries TRBV10-3 and TRBJ2-5; a weak D match, TRBD1 (5 bases). CDR3 region: CAISDYPGAETQYF. For the CDR3, the DNA is TGTGCCATCAGTGATTATCCTGGGGCGGAGACCCAGTACTTC.